One sample yielded the 9 T cell receptor beta chains listed below, sequenced in a study of blood T cells in healthy people across ages. Combining a sample-barcoded 5' primer with a J-beta primer mix, a second PCR ran for roughly 7 to 12 cycles. Each CDR3 protein gets one entry after TCRdb re-called the 5' RACE reads with MiXCR. The sample carries some 1,500,000 distinct CDR3 sequences, approximately 39% recorded once. The sequencing input was blood. These receptors originate from a woman between 18 and 30 years old in good health.

A few counts support this clonotype. This chain links TRBV29-1 with TRBJ2-4; D possibly uses TRBD1 or TRBD2 (5 bases each). The DNA end lines up better with TRBJ2-7; the J call may be wrong. The CDR3 runs to 15 residues. Germline CDR1 reads SQVTM; CDR2 reads ANQGSEA. DNA of the CDR3: TGCAGCGTTGAAGCTTCGGACGGGGCTCCCTACGAGCAGTACTTC. It translates to CSVEASDGAPYEQYF.

This clonotype was counted a few times. The chain uses TRBV29-1 and TRBJ2-1; D might be TRBD1 or TRBD2, each matching 6 bases. Deletions cut 7 bases from V and 3 bases from J, with 13 bases between. Looked up from germline, CDR1 is SQVTM and CDR2 is ANQGSEA. The CDR3 length is 13 residues. The CDR3 nucleotides are TGCAGCGGAGGGGGGAGGCTCTACAATGAGCAGTTCTTC. Amino acids: CSGGGRLYNEQFF.

V usage is TRBV28 and J usage is TRBJ1-1; D ambiguous. This CDR3 has 12 amino acids. From germline, CDR1 is MDHEN and CDR2 SYDVKM. V lost 7 bases to trimming and J lost 7 bases, with 13 bases between them. The CDR3 DNA reads TGTGCCAGCACCCCTCCCAGCCTTGAAGCTTTCTTT. Translated: CASTPPSLEAFF. Using reference TRBV28 and TRBJ1-1 for the parts outside the CDR3, the full variable domain is DVKVTQSSRYLVKRTGEKVFLECVQDMDHENMFWYRQDPGLGLRLIYFSYDVKMKEKGDIPEGYSVSREKKERFSLILESASTNQTSMYLCASTPPSLEAFFGQGTRLTVV.

The V gene is TRBV14, the J gene TRBJ2-3, with 7 bases matching TRBD2. Per germline, CDR1 SGHDN and CDR2 FVKESK. The CDR3 is 17 amino acids. V trimming: 4 bases; J trimming: 0 bases; junction bases outside the gene matches: 10. The CDR3 nucleotides read TGTGCCAGCAGCCCTTCCGTTGCGGGAGCAAGCACAGATACGCAGTATTTT. Protein product: CASSPSVAGASTDTQYF.

V is TRBV20-1 and J is TRBJ2-7; TRBD1 aligns across 7 bases. The CDR3 contains 14 residues. V dropped 3 bases and J dropped 2; count of bases not matched to a gene: 7. Germline values: CDR1 DFQATT, CDR2 SNEGSKA (reference sequence). The CDR3 DNA reads as TGCAGTGCTAGTCTAGGGACAGATACCTACGAGCAGTACTTC. Amino acid sequence: CSASLGTDTYEQYF.

J is TRBJ1-2 and V is TRBV20-1; D possibly corresponds to TRBD1 (5 bases). The germline V and J ends were trimmed by 5 bases and 5 bases, with 24 bases remaining between them. Germline CDR1 reads DFQATT; CDR2 reads SNEGSKA (reference sequence). The CDR3 runs to 16 residues. The DNA for the CDR3 is TGCAGTGCTTCTATTCCCTGGGGCGGCGGCCCTTATGGCTACACCTTC. Its protein product is CSASIPWGGGPYGYTF.

This clonotype was observed a few times. The V and J genes are TRBV7-2 and TRBJ1-2, with D perhaps matching TRBD1 (5 bases). The CDR3 spans 13 residues. Per germline, CDR1 SGHTA and CDR2 FQGNSA. Trimming left V 3 bases short and J 7 bases short, with 12 bases between. CDR3 sequence: CASSLGLQGGYTF. The DNA for the CDR3 is TGTGCCAGCAGCTTGGGACTTCAAGGTGGCTACACCTTC.

The chain couples TRBV20-1 to TRBJ2-5; TRBD2 aligns across 8 bases. The length of the CDR3 is 13 residues. CDR1 DFQATT and CDR2 SNEGSKA come from the germline V gene (reference sequence). V lost 6 bases to trimming and J lost 4 bases; unmatched junction nucleotides: 7. The CDR3 reads CSANSGSGETQYF. The CDR3 nucleotides read TGCAGTGCCAACAGCGGGAGTGGAGAGACCCAGTACTTC.

This chain links TRBV25-1 with TRBJ2-7, with D tentatively TRBD1 (6 bases). This CDR3 has 13 residues. V was pared by 6 bases and J by 4 bases, with 13 bases between. Germline V gene sequence: CDR1 MGHDK, CDR2 SYGVNS. The CDR3 DNA sequence: TGTGCCAGCAGGGATGACAGGTCGTACGAGCAGTACTTC. As protein: CASRDDRSYEQYF.